The rows below give T cell receptor beta chains drawn from one sample of a study of cytomegalovirus exposure and HLA in healthy donors. Here immunoSEQ multiplex PCR was the method, and the copy in TCRdb shows in-frame clones only, minus some. The sample has roughly 130,000 clones, around 80% seen once. The source material was PBMCs. These receptors were collected from a male donor in good health and CMV-seropositive. Both conserved end residues are part of each CDR3. Each record gives: CDR3 protein, CDR3 DNA, V gene, D gene, J gene, clone size. D genes are given only for firm matches. Expanded clones get a size class; other rows say once, few or many, or leave the size out.

CDR3: CSVRTGAFEKLFF; DNA: TGCAGCGTTCGGACAGGGGCTTTTGAAAAACTGTTTTTT; V: TRBV29-1; D: TRBD1; J: TRBJ1-4; size: NA
CDR3: CASSPTGNSNTEAFF; DNA: TGTGCCAGCTCACCGACAGGGAATAGCAACACTGAAGCTTTCTTT; V: TRBV18; D: TRBD1; J: TRBJ1-1; size: NA
CDR3: CASSLTGAATYEQYF; DNA: TGCGCCAGCAGCTTAACAGGGGCCGCAACCTACGAGCAGTACTTC; V: TRBV4-1; D: TRBD1; J: TRBJ2-7; size: NA
CDR3: CASTDGTYEQYF; DNA: TGTGCCAGCACGGACGGGACCTACGAGCAGTACTTC; V: TRBV5-4; D: NA; J: TRBJ2-7; size: NA
CDR3: CASRGDGTSGQETQYF; DNA: TGTGCCAGCAGGGGCGACGGGACTAGCGGACAAGAGACCCAGTACTTC; V: TRBV2; D: TRBD2; J: TRBJ2-5; size: NA
CDR3: CASSRLPVGDSPLHF; DNA: TGTGCCAGCAGCCGACTCCCGGTCGGTGATTCACCCCTCCACTTT; V: TRBV7-6; D: NA; J: TRBJ1-6; size: few
CDR3: CASSRENTEAFF; DNA: TGTGCCAGCTCGCGGGAGAACACTGAAGCTTTCTTT; V: TRBV18; D: NA; J: TRBJ1-1; size: NA
CDR3: CASSMRLGFNEQFF; DNA: TGTGCCAGTAGTATGAGACTAGGGTTCAATGAGCAGTTCTTC; V: TRBV19; D: NA; J: TRBJ2-1; size: NA
CDR3: CASRAGETQYF; DNA: TGTGCCAGTAGGGCCGGGGAGACCCAGTACTTC; V: TRBV19; D: NA; J: TRBJ2-5; size: NA
CDR3: CASSSSGTSIAEQFF; DNA: TGTGCCAGCAGCTCCTCCGGGACTAGCATTGCTGAGCAGTTCTTC; V: TRBV7-3; D: TRBD2; J: TRBJ2-1; size: NA
CDR3: CASSVGTGTYEQYF; DNA: TGTGCCAGCAGCGTCGGGACAGGGACTTACGAGCAGTACTTC; V: TRBV9; D: TRBD1; J: TRBJ2-7; size: NA
CDR3: CASSLATGEVDEQYF; DNA: TGCGCCAGCAGTTTAGCGACAGGGGAGGTCGACGAGCAGTACTTC; V: TRBV5-1; D: TRBD1; J: TRBJ2-7; size: medium-sized
CDR3: CASSLRTSGRRHQETQYF; DNA: TGTGCCAGCAGCCTAAGGACTAGCGGGAGGCGACACCAAGAGACCCAGTACTTC; V: TRBV4-2; D: TRBD2; J: TRBJ2-5; size: NA
CDR3: CASSGGQYLSYNEQFF; DNA: TGTGCCAGCAGCGGGGGACAGTACCTCTCCTACAATGAGCAGTTCTTC; V: TRBV5-6; D: TRBD1; J: TRBJ2-1; size: NA
CDR3: CASSTGTGEYNEQFF; DNA: TGTGCCAGTAGTACCGGGACAGGGGAATACAATGAGCAGTTCTTC; V: TRBV19; D: TRBD1; J: TRBJ2-1; size: once
CDR3: CASSSEGQRRGVF; DNA: TGTGCCAGCAGTTCTGAGGGACAGCGAAGGGGAGTGTTC; V: TRBV6-5; D: TRBD1; J: TRBJ1-2; size: once
CDR3: CASSRASVPDEQFF; DNA: TGTGCCAGTAGTCGCGCTAGCGTTCCTGATGAGCAGTTCTTC; V: TRBV19; D: NA; J: TRBJ2-1; size: NA
CDR3: CAWSALPLGGQPQHF; DNA: TGTGCCTGGAGTGCCCTTCCCCTCGGAGGTCAGCCCCAGCATTTT; V: TRBV30; D: NA; J: TRBJ1-5; size: NA
CDR3: CASSVTGTGELFF; DNA: TGTGCCAGCAGTGTGACAGGGACCGGGGAGCTGTTTTTT; V: TRBV6-4; D: TRBD1; J: TRBJ2-2; size: few
CDR3: CASSLSGGAPYEQYF; DNA: TGTGCCAGCAGCCTTAGCGGGGGGGCTCCCTACGAGCAGTACTTC; V: TRBV2; D: TRBD2; J: TRBJ2-7; size: NA
CDR3: CASSPNRETEAFF; DNA: TGTGCTAGCAGCCCAAACCGGGAGACTGAAGCTTTCTTT; V: TRBV7-7; D: NA; J: TRBJ1-1; size: NA
CDR3: CASSPGAQPQHF; DNA: TGTGCCAGCAGCCCAGGGGCCCAGCCCCAGCATTTT; V: TRBV28; D: NA; J: TRBJ1-5; size: NA
CDR3: CASSLGGQGREETQYF; DNA: TGCGCCAGCAGCTTGGGTGGACAGGGGAGGGAAGAGACCCAGTACTTC; V: TRBV5-1; D: TRBD1; J: TRBJ2-5; size: few
CDR3: CASSEAASTDTQYF; DNA: TGTGCCAGCAGTGAGGCGGCTAGCACAGATACGCAGTATTTT; V: TRBV2; D: NA; J: TRBJ2-3; size: NA
CDR3: CASSPGTTYNEQFF; DNA: TGTGCCAGCAGCCCGGGGACTACGTACAATGAGCAGTTCTTC; V: TRBV6-6; D: TRBD2; J: TRBJ2-1; size: NA
CDR3: CASSQQEITDTQYF; DNA: TGCGCCAGCAGCCAACAGGAAATCACAGATACGCAGTATTTT; V: TRBV4-1; D: NA; J: TRBJ2-3; size: once
CDR3: CASSQGGPMNTEAFF; DNA: TGTGCCAGCAGTCAGGGGGGCCCGATGAACACTGAAGCTTTCTTT; V: TRBV14; D: TRBD1; J: TRBJ1-1; size: NA
CDR3: CASSIDSGGAYNEQFF; DNA: TGTGCCAGTAGTATAGACAGCGGGGGGGCCTACAATGAGCAGTTCTTC; V: TRBV19; D: TRBD2; J: TRBJ2-1; size: NA
CDR3: CASSLGGLNQPQHF; DNA: TGTGCCAGCAGTTTGGGGGGACTGAATCAGCCCCAGCATTTT; V: TRBV28; D: NA; J: TRBJ1-5; size: few
CDR3: CSSSPGGQGLGHYLYEQYF; DNA: TGTTCCAGCAGCCCTGGGGGACAGGGGCTAGGACACTACCTCTACGAGCAGTACTTC; V: TRBV7-9; D: TRBD1; J: TRBJ2-7; size: NA
CDR3: CASSPTGKRETQYF; DNA: TGTGCCAGCAGCCCGACAGGGAAGAGGGAGACCCAGTACTTC; V: TRBV4-2; D: TRBD1; J: TRBJ2-5; size: NA
CDR3: CASSFETQETQYF; DNA: TGTGCCAGCAGCTTTGAGACTCAAGAGACCCAGTACTTC; V: TRBV7-9; D: NA; J: TRBJ2-5; size: NA
CDR3: CASSPQGWRDNEQFF; DNA: TGTGCCAGCAGCCCCCAGGGTTGGAGGGACAATGAGCAGTTCTTC; V: TRBV9; D: NA; J: TRBJ2-1; size: NA
CDR3: CASRTGQGEGNQPQHF; DNA: TGTGCCAGCCGAACCGGACAGGGGGAGGGCAATCAGCCCCAGCATTTT; V: TRBV19; D: TRBD1; J: TRBJ1-5; size: NA
CDR3: CASRKQGAPGEKLFF; DNA: TGTGCCAGCAGAAAACAGGGGGCGCCCGGGGAAAAACTGTTTTTT; V: TRBV7-2; D: TRBD1; J: TRBJ1-4; size: NA
CDR3: CAISDQGNTEAFF; DNA: TGTGCCATCAGTGATCAGGGGAACACTGAAGCTTTCTTT; V: TRBV10-3; D: NA; J: TRBJ1-1; size: NA
CDR3: CASKHPGLLNYGYTF; DNA: TGTGCCAGCAAACATCCAGGTCTTTTGAACTATGGCTACACCTTC; V: TRBV7-2; D: NA; J: TRBJ1-2; size: NA
CDR3: CASSPQGVPLSSGANVLTF; DNA: TGTGCCAGCAGCCCACAGGGGGTCCCCCTCTCCTCTGGGGCCAACGTCCTGACTTTC; V: TRBV5-4; D: TRBD1; J: TRBJ2-6; size: NA
CDR3: CASSVTSGGRTGELFF; DNA: TGCGCCAGCAGCGTGACTAGCGGGGGGAGGACCGGGGAGCTGTTTTTT; V: TRBV5-1; D: TRBD2; J: TRBJ2-2; size: NA
CDR3: CASSFLAGASYEQYF; DNA: TGTGCCAGCAGCTTCTTAGCGGGAGCGTCCTACGAGCAGTACTTC; V: TRBV7-9; D: TRBD2; J: TRBJ2-7; size: NA
CDR3: CASSEPRTVKLYEQYF; DNA: TGTGCCAGCAGCGAGCCAAGGACAGTAAAATTATACGAGCAGTACTTC; V: TRBV11-1; D: NA; J: TRBJ2-7; size: NA
CDR3: CACSGQVNQPQHF; DNA: TGTGCCTGTTCCGGACAGGTCAATCAGCCCCAGCATTTT; V: TRBV19; D: TRBD1; J: TRBJ1-5; size: NA
CDR3: CASSVVAGAPYEQYF; DNA: TGTGCCAGCAGCGTAGTGGCGGGAGCCCCCTACGAGCAGTACTTC; V: TRBV9; D: TRBD2; J: TRBJ2-7; size: NA
CDR3: CASSLEGQGAETQYF; DNA: TGCGCCAGCAGCCTAGAGGGACAGGGGGCCGAGACCCAGTACTTC; V: TRBV5-1; D: TRBD1; J: TRBJ2-5; size: NA
CDR3: CASSPRLNTGELFF; DNA: TGTGCCAGCAGCCCCCGACTGAACACCGGGGAGCTGTTTTTT; V: TRBV9; D: NA; J: TRBJ2-2; size: NA
CDR3: CASSSGQGALGYTF; DNA: TGTGCCAGCTCAAGCGGACAGGGGGCCTTGGGCTACACCTTC; V: TRBV18; D: TRBD1; J: TRBJ1-2; size: NA
CDR3: CASGQGTYEQYF; DNA: TGCGCCAGTGGACAGGGGACCTACGAGCAGTACTTC; V: TRBV5-1; D: TRBD1; J: TRBJ2-7; size: NA
CDR3: CSVVGVIGHEQYF; DNA: TGCAGCGTTGTCGGGGTCATAGGGCACGAGCAGTACTTC; V: TRBV29-1; D: NA; J: TRBJ2-7; size: NA
CDR3: CASSSPWDSGGEQYF; DNA: TGTGCCAGCAGTTCCCCCTGGGACTCCGGGGGGGAGCAGTACTTC; V: TRBV28; D: TRBD2; J: TRBJ2-7; size: NA
CDR3: CASSRSGGEETQYF; DNA: TGTGCCAGCAGTCGTAGCGGGGGAGAAGAGACCCAGTACTTC; V: TRBV6-6; D: TRBD2; J: TRBJ2-5; size: once
CDR3: CASSLGGLAGGQFF; DNA: TGTGCCAGCAGCTTAGGGGGGCTAGCGGGGGGGCAGTTCTTC; V: TRBV7-6; D: TRBD2; J: TRBJ2-1; size: NA
CDR3: CASSLLGLGSYNSPLHF; DNA: TGTGCCAGCAGCTTGTTGGGCCTCGGCTCCTATAATTCACCCCTCCACTTT; V: TRBV5-5; D: NA; J: TRBJ1-6; size: NA
CDR3: CASRPPNSYEQYF; DNA: TGCGCCAGCAGACCCCCAAACTCCTACGAGCAGTACTTC; V: TRBV4-1; D: NA; J: TRBJ2-7; size: NA
CDR3: CASSPWTGAYNEQFF; DNA: TGTGCCAGCAGCCCGTGGACAGGGGCGTACAATGAGCAGTTCTTC; V: TRBV9; D: TRBD1; J: TRBJ2-1; size: NA
CDR3: CASSQGTSGGLHLPYNEQFF; DNA: TGCGCCAGCAGCCAAGGGACTAGCGGAGGCCTTCACCTCCCTTACAATGAGCAGTTCTTC; V: TRBV4-1; D: TRBD2; J: TRBJ2-1; size: NA
CDR3: CASRKPGQGDTNEQFF; DNA: TGTGCCAGCAGGAAACCGGGACAGGGGGATACGAATGAGCAGTTCTTC; V: TRBV2; D: TRBD1; J: TRBJ2-1; size: once
CDR3: CASSLTSGVTGELFF; DNA: TGCGCCAGCAGCTTGACTAGCGGAGTGACCGGGGAGCTGTTTTTT; V: TRBV5-1; D: TRBD2; J: TRBJ2-2; size: NA
CDR3: CASSLGVAGAYNEQFF; DNA: TGTGCCAGCAGCTTAGGGGTTGCGGGAGCTTACAATGAGCAGTTCTTC; V: TRBV7-6; D: TRBD2; J: TRBJ2-1; size: NA
CDR3: CASSFGYTGELFF; DNA: TGTGCCAGCAGCTTCGGGTACACCGGGGAGCTGTTTTTT; V: TRBV11-2; D: NA; J: TRBJ2-2; size: NA
CDR3: CASRQTNTGELFF; DNA: TGTGCCAGCAGACAAACGAACACCGGGGAGCTGTTTTTT; V: TRBV9; D: NA; J: TRBJ2-2; size: NA